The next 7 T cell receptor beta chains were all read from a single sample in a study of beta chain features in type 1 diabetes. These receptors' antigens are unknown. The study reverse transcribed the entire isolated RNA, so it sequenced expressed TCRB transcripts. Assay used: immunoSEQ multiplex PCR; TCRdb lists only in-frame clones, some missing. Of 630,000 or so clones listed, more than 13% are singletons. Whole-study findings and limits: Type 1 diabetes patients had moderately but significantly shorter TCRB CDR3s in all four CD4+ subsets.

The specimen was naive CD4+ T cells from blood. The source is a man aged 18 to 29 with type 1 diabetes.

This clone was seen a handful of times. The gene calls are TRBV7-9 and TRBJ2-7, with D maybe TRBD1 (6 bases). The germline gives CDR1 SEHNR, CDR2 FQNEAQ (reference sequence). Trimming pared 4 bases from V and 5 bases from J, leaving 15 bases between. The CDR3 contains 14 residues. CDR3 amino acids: CASSSGRTVDEQYF. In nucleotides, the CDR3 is TGTGCCAGCAGCTCCGGGCGGACAGTGGACGAGCAGTACTTC.

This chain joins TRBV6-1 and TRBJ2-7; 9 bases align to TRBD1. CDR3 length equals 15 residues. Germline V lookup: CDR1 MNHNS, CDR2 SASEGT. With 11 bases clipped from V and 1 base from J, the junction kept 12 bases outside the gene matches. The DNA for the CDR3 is TGTGCCCTAAGGGCCGGGACAGGGAGTTCCTACGAGCAGTACTTC. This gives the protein CALRAGTGSSYEQYF.

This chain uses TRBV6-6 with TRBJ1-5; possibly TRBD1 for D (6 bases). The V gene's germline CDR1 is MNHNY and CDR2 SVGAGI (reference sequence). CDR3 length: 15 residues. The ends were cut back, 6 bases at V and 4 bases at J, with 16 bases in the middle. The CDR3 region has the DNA TGTGCCAGCAGACCACAGGACAGACCAAATCAGCCCCAGCATTTT. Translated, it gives CASRPQDRPNQPQHF.

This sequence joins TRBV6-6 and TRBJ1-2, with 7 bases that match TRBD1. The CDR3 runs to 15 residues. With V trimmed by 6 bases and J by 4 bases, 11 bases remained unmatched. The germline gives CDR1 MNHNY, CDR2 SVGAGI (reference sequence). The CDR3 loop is CASSPPGQLFYGYTF. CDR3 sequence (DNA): TGTGCCAGCAGCCCTCCGGGACAGCTTTTCTATGGCTACACCTTC.

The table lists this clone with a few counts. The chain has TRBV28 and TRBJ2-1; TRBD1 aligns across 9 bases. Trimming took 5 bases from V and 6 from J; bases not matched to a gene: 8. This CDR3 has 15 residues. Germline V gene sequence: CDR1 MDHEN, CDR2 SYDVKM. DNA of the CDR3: TGTGCCAGCAGTGCGGCCGGGACAGGGTTCAATGAGCAGTTCTTC. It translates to CASSAAGTGFNEQFF.

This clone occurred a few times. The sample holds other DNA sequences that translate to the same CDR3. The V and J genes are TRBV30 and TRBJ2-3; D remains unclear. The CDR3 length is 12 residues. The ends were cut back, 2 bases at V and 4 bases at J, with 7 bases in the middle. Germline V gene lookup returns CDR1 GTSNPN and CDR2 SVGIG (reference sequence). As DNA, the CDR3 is TGTGCCTGGAGTCCTTCAGCAGATACGCAGTATTTT. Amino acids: CAWSPSADTQYF.

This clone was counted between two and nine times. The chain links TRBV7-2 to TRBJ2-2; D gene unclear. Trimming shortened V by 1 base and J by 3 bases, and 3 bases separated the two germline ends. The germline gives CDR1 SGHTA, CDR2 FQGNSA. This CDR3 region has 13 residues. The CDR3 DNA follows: TGTGCCAGCAGCTTAGAGGACACCGGGGAGCTGTTTTTT. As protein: CASSLEDTGELFF.